Each of the 14 T cell receptor beta chains below was sequenced from the same sample in a study of early T cells in non-severe SARS-CoV-2 infection. TCRdb used MiXCR to reprocess the 5' RACE reads, holding one entry per CDR3 protein. The sample records fewer than 35,000 distinct CDR3 sequences, approximately 10% being singletons. What was sequenced was whole blood. These receptors all come from an adult who was a healthcare worker with PCR-confirmed SARS-CoV-2 infection or an uninfected control (not recorded which).

This clonotype was detected a few times. This sequence joins TRBV2 and TRBJ2-2; maybe TRBD2 (5 bases). Germline-derived CDR1 and CDR2 are SNHLY and FYNNEI. V lost 2 bases and J 1 base, leaving 14 bases between the germline ends. The CDR3 contains 17 residues. CDR3 nucleotides: TGTGCCAGCAGTGAATACCGAGTCGCGGGGAACACCGGGGAGCTGTTTTTT. Translation gives CASSEYRVAGNTGELFF.

This clonotype was seen ten or more times. This chain joins TRBV30 and TRBJ2-1; TRBD1 agrees at 10 bases. In germline, CDR1 is GTSNPN, CDR2 SVGIG (reference sequence). The CDR3 consists of 17 residues. Unmatched junction bases numbered 7, after V lost 2 bases and J lost 0 bases. CDR3: CAWSTGQGVSSYNEQFF. DNA of the CDR3: TGTGCCTGGAGTACCGGACAGGGGGTAAGCTCCTACAATGAGCAGTTCTTC.

On this clonotype: A read error is possible here, since a much larger clone lies one base away. The chain recombines TRBV20-1 with TRBJ1-5; tentatively, D is TRBD1 or TRBD2 (5 bases each). The closer fit of TRBJ2-3 to the DNA end suggests the J call may be wrong. Germline values: CDR1 DFQATT, CDR2 SNEGSKA (reference sequence). The CDR3 is 14 residues long. In DNA form, the CDR3 reads TGCAGTGCTATAGGGACGGATAGCAATCAGCCCCAGTATTTT. Translation gives CSAIGTDSNQPQYF.

This clonotype occurred many times. The chain recombines TRBV19 with TRBJ1-5; perhaps TRBD1 as D (6 bases). With 7 bases removed from V and 0 bases from J, the gap between germline ends came to 19 bases. CDR1 is LNHDA, CDR2 SQIVND, per germline (reference sequence). The CDR3 is 17 amino acids. Written as DNA, the CDR3 is TGTGCCAGTACTCCAAGGGGGGACGGTTCTAGCAATCAGCCCCAGCATTTT. Protein product: CASTPRGDGSSNQPQHF.

This clonotype showed up many times. V is TRBV10-3 and J is TRBJ2-1, with TRBD1 identical over 9 bases. The CDR3 is 15 amino acids. The germline V gene has CDR1 ENHRY and CDR2 SYGVKD. Unmatched junction bases numbered 8, after V lost 3 bases and J lost 8 bases. CDR3 sequence: CAISESRDRVDEQFF. CDR3 nucleotides: TGTGCCATCAGTGAAAGCCGGGACAGGGTCGATGAGCAGTTCTTC.

This clonotype was picked up a small number of times. This chain connects TRBV14 to TRBJ2-7, with unresolved D. This CDR3 is built from 15 residues. V lost 0 bases, J lost 0 bases, and 9 bases lay in between. The germline gives CDR1 SGHDN, CDR2 FVKESK. The CDR3 DNA reads as TGTGCCAGCAGCCAAGATTGGCAGTTCTCCTACGAGCAGTACTTC. Its protein is CASSQDWQFSYEQYF.

In its sample, this clonotype was seen many times. This rearrangement joins TRBV12-3 or TRBV12-4 to TRBJ2-3, with D maybe TRBD2 (5 bases). V was clipped by 3 bases and J by 7 bases, with 17 bases between them. The CDR3 extends over 15 amino acids. CDR3 loop: CASSFVGVRRYTQYF. CDR3 nucleotides: TGTGCCAGCAGTTTCGTCGGGGTGAGGAGGTATACGCAGTATTTT.

This clonotype was counted at least ten times. The chain joins TRBV11-2 to TRBJ2-2, with D uncertain. The V end lost 5 bases, the J end lost 4 bases, and 11 bases lay between the germline ends. The CDR3 consists of 14 residues. CDR1 and CDR2 from the germline V gene are SGHAT and FQNNGV. The CDR3 sequence: CASSPTGFTGELFF. The CDR3 nucleotides are TGTGCCAGCAGCCCCACCGGATTCACCGGGGAGCTGTTTTTT.

This clonotype counts as medium-sized (0.01 to 0.1%). V is TRBV7-8 and J is TRBJ2-7, with D perhaps TRBD1 or TRBD2 (5 bases each). The V end was cut by 5 bases, the J end by 4 bases, with 18 bases between. The CDR3 loop spans 15 amino acids. CDR1 SGHVS and CDR2 FQNEAQ come from the germline V gene. CDR3 loop: CASSPGARRPYEQYF. As DNA, the CDR3 is TGTGCCAGCAGCCCCGGGGCAAGGAGACCTTACGAGCAGTACTTC.

This clonotype was observed at least ten times. The CDR3 bases are TGTGCCAGCAGCTTCCCCCTCACTAGCGGGGGAAGCTCCTACAATGAGCAGTTCTTC. Its translation: CASSFPLTSGGSSYNEQFF. The rearrangement joins TRBV7-2 to TRBJ2-1; TRBD2 aligns across 11 bases. In germline, CDR1 is SGHTA, CDR2 FQGNSA. The CDR3 extends over 19 amino acids. Germline trimming cut 3 bases from V and 0 bases from J; bases unmatched to any gene: 10.

This clonotype was picked up many times. This chain connects TRBV11-2 to TRBJ1-3; D gene uncertain. The CDR3 consists of 13 residues. Germline CDR1 is SGHAT and CDR2 is FQNNGV. Trimming cost V 1 base and J 2 bases, with 3 bases left between them. CDR3 DNA sequence: TGTGCCAGCAGCTTAGTTCCTGGAAACACCATATATTTT. Translating gives CASSLVPGNTIYF.

Many counts were recorded for this clonotype. The chain is built from TRBV10-1 and TRBJ2-1, with a weak D call TRBD2 (6 bases). CDR3 size: 15 residues. V was shortened by 4 bases and J by 9 bases, with 19 bases between the two germline ends. Germline loops: CDR1 WNHNN, CDR2 SYGVQD (reference sequence). The CDR3 reads CASSVRQGGRAEQFF. The CDR3 bases are TGCGCCAGCAGTGTGCGCCAGGGAGGTCGTGCTGAGCAGTTCTTC.

This clonotype showed up many times. The V and J genes are TRBV7-2 and TRBJ2-3, with D hard to call. Per germline, CDR1 SGHTA and CDR2 FQGNSA. Trimming pared 7 bases from V and 9 bases from J, leaving 17 bases between. This CDR3 is 13 amino acids long. This CDR3 reads CASNTDVGPTQYF. CDR3 in DNA: TGTGCCAGCAACACCGATGTCGGGCCCACGCAGTATTTT.

This clonotype was detected many times. This rearrangement joins TRBV3-2 to TRBJ2-5; TRBD1, the D gene given by the table, was not confirmed from the DNA. TRBV3-2 has pseudogene status. The CDR3 sequence is 20 residues long. In DNA form, the CDR3 reads TGTGCCAGCAGCCAAGATCAGAGAGGGGACCCCGGGAATGTAAAAGAGACCCAGTACTTC. This gives the protein CASSQDQRGDPGNVKETQYF.